The 3 T cell receptor beta chains reported below all come from one sample, sequenced in a study of T cells after yellow fever vaccination. MiXCR was run by TCRdb on the 5' RACE reads, yielding one entry per CDR3 protein. The sample holds 100,000 to 150,000 distinct CDR3 sequences, approximately 8.4% seen once. Sequencing was performed on CD8+ T cells sorted from PBMCs, taken on the day of the yellow fever booster vaccination. Source of these receptors: a man younger than 35 who received the YFV17D yellow fever vaccine.

The J gene is TRBJ2-5, the V gene TRBV7-7; 11 positions agree with TRBD2. The CDR3 runs 17 residues. From germline, CDR1 is SSHAT and CDR2 FNYEAQ (reference sequence). Trimming at V came to 1 base and at J to 5 bases, leaving 9 bases not matched to a gene. This CDR3 is CASSLDSGGALTETQYF. In DNA form, the CDR3 reads TGTGCCAGCAGCTTAGATAGCGGGGGGGCCCTAACGGAGACCCAGTACTTC.

This clonotype has more than one count but fewer than ten. The V call is TRBV12-3 or TRBV12-4, the J call TRBJ2-2; the match to TRBD1 covers 10 bases. V was pared by 6 bases and J by 6 bases, with 13 bases of the junction left unmatched. The CDR3 is made up of 17 amino acids. The CDR3 protein is CASRNKTGGASPGELFF. The DNA for the CDR3 is TGTGCCAGCAGGAACAAGACAGGGGGCGCATCCCCCGGGGAGCTGTTTTTT.

The J gene is TRBJ2-7, the V gene TRBV20-1; possible D gene TRBD1, 5 bases. Germline loops: CDR1 DFQATT, CDR2 SNEGSKA (reference sequence). The CDR3 covers 14 residues. V lost 0 bases and J 2 bases, leaving 11 bases between the germline ends. As DNA, the CDR3 is TGCAGTGCTAGAGATCTCGCAGGGACCTACGAGCAGTACTTC. It translates to CSARDLAGTYEQYF.